Following are 30 T cell receptor beta chains from one sample sequenced in a study of OX40 agonist ivuxolimab in advanced cancers. Generated by immunoSEQ multiplex PCR, the TCRdb table keeps only in-frame clones and is missing some. Among roughly 18,000 clones listed, roughly 88% were seen once. The sequenced sample was CD4+ or CD8+ T cells sorted from blood, obtained in a trial of the OX40 agonist ivuxolimab. These receptors were collected from an adult with an advanced solid tumor such as melanoma, head and neck, liver or kidney cancer.

The chain links TRBV4-2 to TRBJ2-2, with D unresolved. Deletions cut 2 bases from V and 0 bases from J, with 10 bases between. Germline V gene sequence: CDR1 LGHNA, CDR2 YNFKEQ. This CDR3 comprises 16 residues. The CDR3 region has the DNA TGTGCCAGCAGCCAAATACCCAGGACGAACACCGGGGAGCTGTTTTTT. Translated: CASSQIPRTNTGELFF.

V gene TRBV5-1 combines with J gene TRBJ2-3; TRBD2 matches at 14 bases. The CDR3 is made up of 16 amino acids. Germline V CDR1 and CDR2: SGHRS, YFSETQ. V was clipped by 5 bases and J by 2 bases; unmatched bases: 4. The CDR3 sequence is CASRRTSGGITDTQYF. The DNA for the CDR3 is TGCGCCAGCAGGAGGACTAGCGGGGGGATCACAGATACGCAGTATTTT.

The chain uses TRBV25-1 and TRBJ2-5, with D hard to call. CDR3 length: 13 residues. V dropped 0 bases and J dropped 3 bases, with 5 bases sitting between them. Germline V lookup: CDR1 MGHDK, CDR2 SYGVNS. In nucleotides, the CDR3 is TGTGCCAGCAGTGAATATTGGGAAGAGACCCAGTACTTC. Protein: CASSEYWEETQYF.

CDR3 region: CASSLEGRETSPLHF. DNA for the CDR3: TGTGCCAGCAGCTTGGAAGGCAGGGAAACTTCACCCCTCCACTTT. The chain employs TRBV5-4 and TRBJ1-6; TRBD1 might be the D (5 bases). CDR1 and CDR2 from the germline V gene are SGHNT and YYREEE (reference sequence). This CDR3 is 15 amino acids long. Trimming pared 0 bases from V and 9 bases from J, leaving 13 bases between.

This sequence joins TRBV18 and TRBJ2-1; D might be TRBD2 (8 bases). Germline V gene lookup returns CDR1 KGHSH and CDR2 LQKENI. V was trimmed by 7 bases and J by 5 bases, leaving 15 bases between them. CDR3 size: 14 residues. The CDR3 region is CASLGTAGDNEQFF. The DNA for the CDR3 is TGTGCCAGCTTAGGGACAGCGGGGGACAATGAGCAGTTCTTC.

This clone was detected once. The V gene is TRBV7-9, the J gene TRBJ2-7; the match to TRBD1 covers 10 bases. V shed 7 bases, J shed 6 bases, and the junction held 9 bases outside the gene matches. The CDR3 length is 14 residues. From germline, CDR1 is SEHNR and CDR2 FQNEAQ (reference sequence). The CDR3 protein is CASKETGGFGEQYF. The CDR3 region has the DNA TGTGCCAGCAAGGAGACAGGGGGCTTCGGCGAGCAGTACTTC.

The chain has TRBV27 and TRBJ2-2; D gene ambiguous. Germline CDR1 MNHEY, CDR2 SMNVEV (reference sequence). V was clipped by 3 bases and J by 3 bases, with 5 bases between them. The length of the CDR3 is 13 residues. The CDR3 sequence is CASSFQHTGELFF. CDR3 bases: TGTGCCAGCAGTTTTCAACACACCGGGGAGCTGTTTTTT.

This clone was found a few times. V gene TRBV4-2 combines with J gene TRBJ2-3, with 9 bases fitting TRBD2. Germline values: CDR1 LGHNA, CDR2 YNFKEQ. The ends lost 4 bases at V and 5 bases at J; junction bases unmatched: 10. CDR3 length: 16 residues. The CDR3 here is CASSPKAGGFLDTQYF. As DNA, the CDR3 is TGTGCCAGCAGCCCGAAAGCGGGGGGATTCCTAGATACGCAGTATTTT.

The gene calls are TRBV6-1 and TRBJ1-1; tentatively, D is TRBD1 (5 bases). Germline V lookup: CDR1 MNHNS, CDR2 SASEGT. The CDR3 is 13 residues long. V lost 2 bases and J 11 bases, leaving 15 bases between the germline ends. The CDR3 protein is CASSEREGLRAFF. In DNA, the CDR3 is TGTGCCAGCAGTGAAAGAGAGGGACTCCGGGCTTTCTTT.

The chain joins TRBV5-4 to TRBJ2-1; D gene ambiguous. The germline CDR1 and CDR2 sequences are SGHNT and YYREEE (reference sequence). This CDR3 is built from 14 residues. V was pared by 0 bases and J by 8 bases, with 12 bases between. The CDR3 here is CASSLGLVADEQFF. DNA of the CDR3: TGTGCCAGCAGCTTGGGCCTGGTTGCGGATGAGCAGTTCTTC. The full variable domain, rest sourced from reference TRBV5-4 and TRBJ2-1, is ETGVTQSPTHLIKTRGQQVTLRCSSQSGHNTVSWYQQALGQGPQFIFQYYREEENGRGNFPPRFSGLQFPNYSSELNVNALELDDSALYLCASSLGLVADEQFFGPGTRLTVL.

The chain has TRBV6-5 and TRBJ1-1; possibly TRBD1 for D (5 bases). Germline lookup yields CDR1 MNHEY and CDR2 SVGAGI. CDR3 length equals 15 residues. V dropped 4 bases and J dropped 1 base, with 13 bases sitting between them. The CDR3 sequence is CASSWGGVGNTEAFF. The CDR3 DNA follows: TGTGCCAGCAGTTGGGGGGGTGTTGGGAACACTGAAGCTTTCTTT.

The chain recombines TRBV13 with TRBJ1-1; D unresolved. This CDR3 contains 15 residues. Trimming cost V 1 base and J 0 bases, with 9 bases left between them. CDR1 is PRHDT, CDR2 FYEKMQ, per germline (reference sequence). The CDR3 protein is CASSLVDGMNTEAFF. In DNA form, the CDR3 reads TGTGCCAGCAGCTTAGTCGACGGAATGAACACTGAAGCTTTCTTT.

The V call is TRBV7-8, the J call TRBJ2-7; a weak D match, TRBD2 (5 bases). V was trimmed by 5 bases and J by 0 bases, leaving 11 bases between them. Per the germline V gene, CDR1 is SGHVS and CDR2 is FQNEAQ. The CDR3 runs to 14 residues. The CDR3 region is CASSPDGNSYEQYF. As DNA, the CDR3 is TGTGCCAGCAGCCCCGACGGGAACTCCTACGAGCAGTACTTC.

The V and J genes are TRBV9 and TRBJ2-5; D perhaps matches TRBD1 (5 bases). V was clipped by 0 bases and J by 0 bases, with 12 bases between them. This CDR3 is 16 amino acids long. From germline, CDR1 is SGDLS and CDR2 YYNGEE. DNA of the CDR3: TGTGCCAGCAGCGTAGAGGGGCATGGGTACCAAGAGACCCAGTACTTC. Amino acids: CASSVEGHGYQETQYF.

Sample share makes this clone medium-sized. V usage is TRBV6-5 and J usage is TRBJ2-1; D possibly corresponds to TRBD2 (6 bases). The CDR3 has 14 amino acids. Trimming shortened V by 6 bases and J by 0 bases, and 9 bases separated the two germline ends. Germline V gene lookup returns CDR1 MNHEY and CDR2 SVGAGI. CDR3 bases: TGTGCCAGCAGCCGGGGGAGCTCCTACAATGAGCAGTTCTTC. The encoded protein is CASSRGSSYNEQFF.

The chain links TRBV12-5 to TRBJ2-1; 10 positions agree with TRBD1. From germline, CDR1 is LGHNT and CDR2 FRNRAP. The V gene end was trimmed by 7 bases and the J gene end by 10 bases; junction bases not matched to a gene: 13. This CDR3 spans 15 amino acids. Here the CDR3 reads CASEPGQGHGDEQFF. CDR3 coding DNA: TGTGCTAGTGAGCCGGGACAGGGGCACGGCGACGAGCAGTTCTTC.

V gene TRBV7-9 combines with J gene TRBJ2-1; maybe TRBD2 (6 bases). Germline V CDR1 and CDR2: SEHNR, FQNEAQ (reference sequence). V was cut by 1 base and J by 2 bases, with 12 bases left in between. This CDR3 contains 16 residues. The chain's CDR3 is CASSLVVGGTYNEQFF. The CDR3 DNA reads TGTGCCAGCAGCTTAGTCGTTGGCGGGACCTACAATGAGCAGTTCTTC.

V and J are TRBV27 and TRBJ2-7; 10 nucleotides agree with TRBD2. Germline CDR1 MNHEY, CDR2 SMNVEV (reference sequence). With V trimmed by 2 bases and J by 3 bases, 4 bases remained unmatched. The CDR3 sequence is 15 residues long. CDR3 bases: TGTGCCAGCAGTTTAAATCCTAGCGGGAGCTACGAGCAGTACTTC. This translates into CASSLNPSGSYEQYF.

The V gene is TRBV27, the J gene TRBJ2-3, with TRBD1 identical over 9 bases. The germline gives CDR1 MNHEY, CDR2 SMNVEV (reference sequence). The trim removed 4 bases at V and 1 base at J, leaving 3 bases unmatched. The CDR3 extends over 15 amino acids. The DNA of the CDR3 is TGTGCCAGCAGTTGGGACAGGGAGGGCACAGATACGCAGTATTTT. It is translated as CASSWDREGTDTQYF.

The chain links TRBV5-4 to TRBJ1-1; 9 bases agree with TRBD1. V lost 4 bases to trimming and J lost 6 bases; unmatched junction nucleotides: 4. CDR1 and CDR2 from the germline V gene are SGHNT and YYREEE (reference sequence). This CDR3 is 13 amino acids long. The DNA for the CDR3 is TGTGCCAGCAGCGGGGACAGGGCCGCTGAAGCTTTCTTT. This gives the protein CASSGDRAAEAFF.

The chain combines TRBV7-9 with TRBJ2-2; no definite D call. Germline V CDR1 and CDR2: SEHNR, FQNEAQ (reference sequence). This CDR3 is built from 13 residues. Trimming cost V 4 bases and J 5 bases, with 8 bases left between them. For the CDR3, the DNA is TGTGCCAGCAGCTCCCGAATTACCGGGGAGCTGTTTTTT. Its translation: CASSSRITGELFF.

The rearrangement links TRBV19 to TRBJ2-1, with TRBD2 as a possible D gene (5 bases). Trimming removed 3 bases at V and 4 bases at J, with 13 bases between. The CDR3 is made up of 15 amino acids. The germline V gene has CDR1 LNHDA and CDR2 SQIVND (reference sequence). For the CDR3, the DNA is TGTGCCAGTAGTATGGTGGCGGGTCCTTACAATGAGCAGTTCTTC. This sequence encodes CASSMVAGPYNEQFF. Full variable domain (outside the CDR3, taken from reference TRBV19 and TRBJ2-1): DGGITQSPKYLFRKEGQNVTLSCEQNLNHDAMYWYRQDPGQGLRLIYYSQIVNDFQKGDIAEGYSVSREKKESFPLTVTSAQKNPTAFYLCASSMVAGPYNEQFFGPGTRLTVL.

CDR3 in amino acids: CATEAGPYEQYF. The CDR3 nucleotides are TGTGCCACCGAGGCGGGTCCCTACGAGCAGTACTTC. The chain couples TRBV25-1 to TRBJ2-7; TRBD2 might be the D (5 bases). The length of the CDR3 is 12 residues. Germline values: CDR1 MGHDK, CDR2 SYGVNS. V was shortened by 10 bases and J by 2 bases, with 12 bases between the two germline ends.

The chain combines TRBV7-6 with TRBJ2-7, with 8 bases lining up with TRBD2. The CDR3 loop spans 13 amino acids. The germline V gene encodes CDR1 SGHVS and CDR2 FNYEAQ. The trim removed 4 bases at V and 5 bases at J, leaving 4 bases unmatched. The CDR3 DNA follows: TGTGCCAGCAGCTCGGGACTAGATGACGAGCAGTACTTC. It specifies CASSSGLDDEQYF.

The chain combines TRBV2 with TRBJ2-1, with 8 bases that match TRBD2. The CDR3 loop spans 14 amino acids. The V gene end was trimmed by 10 bases and the J gene end by 7 bases; junction bases not matched to a gene: 12. Germline loops: CDR1 SNHLY, CDR2 FYNNEI. The CDR3 DNA reads as TGTGCCACCTTTCGTAGCGGGAATCAAAATGAGCAGTTCTTC. Translating gives CATFRSGNQNEQFF.

J is TRBJ2-1 and V is TRBV6-6, with TRBD1 matching 8 bases. The germline CDR1 and CDR2 sequences are MNHNY and SVGAGI (reference sequence). The V segment lost 5 bases and the J segment 2 bases; nucleotides outside the gene matches: 2. The CDR3 is 14 amino acids. Here the CDR3 reads CASSTQGAYNEQFF. CDR3 bases: TGTGCCAGCAGTACACAGGGGGCCTACAATGAGCAGTTCTTC.

The genes are TRBV27 and TRBJ2-7; the D gene is possibly TRBD2 (5 bases). The CDR3 has 16 residues. With 5 bases removed from V and 0 bases from J, the gap between germline ends came to 17 bases. Germline values: CDR1 MNHEY, CDR2 SMNVEV (reference sequence). The CDR3 nucleotides are TGTGCCAGCAGTCCTTTGGCGGGCCCCGACTCCTACGAGCAGTACTTC. Translating gives CASSPLAGPDSYEQYF.

The chain carries TRBV18 and TRBJ2-7; TRBD2 matches at 10 bases. Germline trimming cut 6 bases from V and 5 bases from J; bases unmatched to any gene: 10. Germline V CDR1 and CDR2: KGHSH, LQKENI. The CDR3 is 15 residues long. In DNA form, the CDR3 reads TGTGCCAGCTCTAAAACCGGGACTAGCGAGCACGAGCAGTACTTC. It encodes CASSKTGTSEHEQYF.

V gene TRBV28 combines with J gene TRBJ2-5; 10 bases line up with TRBD2. Unmatched junction bases numbered 7, after V lost 8 bases and J lost 4 bases. Germline CDR1 is MDHEN and CDR2 is SYDVKM. This CDR3 region has 14 residues. The CDR3 here is CASDPGLASETQYF. The DNA of the CDR3 is TGTGCCAGCGATCCGGGACTAGCGTCAGAGACCCAGTACTTC.

This rearrangement joins TRBV14 to TRBJ2-7, with D uncertain. The CDR3 consists of 14 residues. In germline, CDR1 is SGHDN, CDR2 FVKESK. The V gene lost 3 bases and the J gene lost 0 bases, with 9 bases spanning the gap. This chain's CDR3 is CASSHMDSSYEQYF. As DNA, the CDR3 is TGTGCCAGCAGCCACATGGATTCCTCCTACGAGCAGTACTTC. The variable domain in full, with the rest retrieved from reference TRBV14 and TRBJ2-7, is EAGVTQFPSHSVIEKGQTVTLRCDPISGHDNLYWYRRVMGKEIKFLLHFVKESKQDESGMPNNRFLAERTGGTYSTLKVQPAELEDSGVYFCASSHMDSSYEQYFGPGTRLTVT.